This entry lists 13 T cell receptor beta chains sequenced from one sample in a study of T cells in Graves' hyperthyroidism and ophthalmopathy. Authors of the study amplified TCR beta CDR3 regions from RNA transcripts. TCR CDR3 regions were first amplified by RT-PCR with HTBI primers. Each CDR3 protein is one row after TCRdb ran MiXCR on the multiplex PCR reads. The table records around 530,000 distinct CDR3 sequences, roughly 15% of them present only once. The source material was blood. The receptors stem from a woman under 30 with Graves' ophthalmopathy.

This clonotype was detected many times. This chain connects TRBV15 to TRBJ2-3; 8 bases map to TRBD2. CDR3 length: 15 amino acids. The germline V gene encodes CDR1 LNHNV and CDR2 YYDKDF (reference sequence). The V segment lost 2 bases and the J segment 5 bases; nucleotides outside the gene matches: 6. Here the CDR3 reads CATSRMAGGRDTQYF. The CDR3 bases are TGTGCCACCAGCAGAATGGCGGGGGGACGAGATACGCAGTATTTT.

The table lists this clonotype with many counts. This chain connects TRBV7-3 to TRBJ2-1, with 11 positions matching TRBD2. J lost 8 bases, V lost 3 bases, and 6 bases had no gene match. Germline values: CDR1 SGHTA, CDR2 FQGTGA. The CDR3 runs 15 residues. The CDR3 sequence: CASSFMTSGVDEQFF. The CDR3 DNA sequence: TGTGCCAGCAGCTTTATGACTAGCGGGGTTGATGAGCAGTTCTTC.

In its sample, this clonotype was seen a few times. This sequence joins TRBV2 and TRBJ1-3, with a weak D call TRBD1 (5 bases). CDR3 length: 15 amino acids. Germline V gives CDR1 SNHLY, CDR2 FYNNEI. V was trimmed by 7 bases and J by 0 bases, leaving 13 bases between them. CDR3 nucleotide sequence: TGTGCCAGCATACAACAGGAATCCTCTGGAAACACCATATATTTT. Residues: CASIQQESSGNTIYF.

The gene calls are TRBV9 and TRBJ2-1; 7 nucleotides match TRBD2. The CDR3 spans 15 residues. Germline CDR1 and CDR2: SGDLS and YYNGEE. V shed 0 bases and J 4 bases; nucleotides not matched to a gene: 4. The CDR3 region is CASSVEASGYNEQFF. DNA for the CDR3: TGTGCCAGCAGCGTAGAGGCTAGCGGTTACAATGAGCAGTTCTTC.

V is TRBV5-1 and J is TRBJ1-4; TRBD1 aligns across 10 bases. Germline CDR1 SGHRS, CDR2 YFSETQ. The V gene end was trimmed by 4 bases and the J gene end by 7 bases; junction bases not matched to a gene: 4. This CDR3 is built from 14 residues. The CDR3 DNA reads as TGCGCCAGCAGCCCAGGACAGGGGGTTGAAAAACTGTTTTTT. Residues: CASSPGQGVEKLFF. Full variable domain (missing parts from reference TRBV5-1 and TRBJ1-4): KAGVTQTPRYLIKTRGQQVTLSCSPISGHRSVSWYQQTPGQGLQFLFEYFSETQRNKGNFPGRFSGRQFSNSRSEMNVSTLELGDSALYLCASSPGQGVEKLFFGSGTQLSVL.

This clonotype was recorded many times. This chain joins TRBV28 and TRBJ2-6, with D hard to call. Germline V gene data show CDR1 as MDHEN and CDR2 as SYDVKM. Trimming shortened V by 3 bases and J by 0 bases, and 6 bases separated the two germline ends. CDR3 length: 15 residues. The CDR3, as DNA: TGTGCCAGCAGTTTGGCGCTCTCTGGGGCCAACGTCCTGACTTTC. This gives the protein CASSLALSGANVLTF.

This clonotype was seen ten or more times. J is TRBJ2-2 and V is TRBV2; a possible D gene is TRBD2 (5 bases). This CDR3 contains 14 residues. The V gene's germline CDR1 is SNHLY and CDR2 FYNNEI. V was clipped by 4 bases and J by 6 bases, with 12 bases between them. The chain's CDR3 is CASSVTQEAGELFF. CDR3 in DNA: TGTGCCAGCAGTGTTACGCAGGAGGCCGGGGAGCTGTTTTTT.

This clonotype was detected a few times. The chain combines TRBV25-1 with TRBJ2-1; 14 bases line up with TRBD2. Germline CDR1 and CDR2: MGHDK and SYGVNS. This CDR3 spans 16 amino acids. The J segment lost 9 bases and the V segment lost 4 bases, leaving 8 bases of the junction unmatched. The CDR3 nucleotides read TGTGCCAGCAGTGGAGGACTAGCGGGGGGACCCAGTGAGCAGTTCTTC. It is translated as CASSGGLAGGPSEQFF.

Regarding this clonotype: One base away lies a much larger clone, so this may be a sequencing read error. The chain joins TRBV6-2 or TRBV6-3 to TRBJ2-7, with a weak D call TRBD2 (6 bases). The end of the DNA aligns better with TRBJ2-1, so the J call may be wrong. This CDR3 is 14 amino acids long. The germline V gene encodes CDR1 MNHEY and CDR2 SVGEGT. DNA of the CDR3: TGTGCCAGCAGACCCCTGGAGGGTGCCTACGAGCAGTTCTTC. Residues: CASRPLEGAYEQFF.

This clonotype has at least ten counts. V and J are TRBV9 and TRBJ2-1; weak D call: TRBD2 (5 bases). CDR1 is SGDLS and CDR2 is YYNGEE in the germline V gene. CDR3 length: 15 residues. V dropped 5 bases and J dropped 1 base, with 13 bases sitting between them. CDR3 loop: CASSQEGSSYNEQFF. For the CDR3, the DNA is TGTGCCAGCAGTCAAGAGGGTTCTTCCTACAATGAGCAGTTCTTC.

Points on this clonotype: This may come from a read error, since a much larger clone is one base off. This is likely a read error, given that the CDR3 carries no conserved phenylalanine or tryptophan at its end. The chain uses TRBV20-1 and TRBJ1-2; 9 bases match TRBD1. V trimming: 6 bases; J trimming: 1 base; junction bases outside the gene matches: 3. This CDR3 has 13 residues. Germline CDR1 reads DFQATT; CDR2 reads SNEGSKA (reference sequence). The CDR3 sequence is CSAGDRVNYGYTL. CDR3 DNA sequence: TGCAGTGCAGGGGACAGGGTTAACTATGGCTACACCCTC.

The chain couples TRBV2 to TRBJ2-3; D might be TRBD1 or TRBD2, each matching 5 bases. Germline values: CDR1 SNHLY, CDR2 FYNNEI. The CDR3 totals 12 residues. Deletions cut 7 bases from V and 6 bases from J, with 11 bases between. The CDR3 bases are TGTGCCAGCACGGGGCGCGGGGATACGCAGTATTTT. This encodes CASTGRGDTQYF.

V is TRBV29-1 and J is TRBJ1-1; tentatively, D is TRBD1 (5 bases). The CDR3 consists of 12 residues. Germline-derived CDR1 and CDR2 are SQVTM and ANQGSEA. Trimming removed 6 bases at V and 5 bases at J, with 13 bases between. CDR3 residues: CSVAQGGTEAFF. The CDR3 DNA follows: TGCAGCGTCGCGCAGGGAGGTACTGAAGCTTTCTTT.